This is a list of T cell receptor beta chains from one sample in a study of blood T cell repertoires in COVID-19. The protocol was immunoSEQ multiplex PCR, while the TCRdb copy is restricted to in-frame clones and leaves out a portion. The sample has about 200,000 clones, approximately 80% seen once. Sequenced: PBMCs or T cells enriched from blood (not recorded which). The receptors shown here come from a woman aged 55-70 years with acute COVID-19. The CDR3 runs from the conserved cysteine through the conserved F or W. Each record gives: clone size, J gene, D gene, V gene, CDR3 DNA, CDR3 protein. D genes are given only for firm matches. Not every row has a clone size; where given, it reads once, few, many or a size class.

clone size: .; J gene: TRBJ2-6; D gene: TRBD1; V gene: TRBV7-8; CDR3 DNA: TGTGCCAGCAGCCGAGGGGGCGCTGGGGCCAACGTCCTGACTTTC; CDR3 protein: CASSRGGAGANVLTF
clone size: .; J gene: TRBJ1-1; D gene: .; V gene: TRBV6-5; CDR3 DNA: TGTGCCACCGACCGGGACCAGGGGCTAAGCACTGAAGCTTTCTTT; CDR3 protein: CATDRDQGLSTEAFF
clone size: .; J gene: TRBJ1-2; D gene: .; V gene: TRBV7-2; CDR3 DNA: TGTGCCAGCCCTGGCGGGGAGGGTGGCTACACCTTC; CDR3 protein: CASPGGEGGYTF
clone size: .; J gene: TRBJ1-2; D gene: TRBD1; V gene: TRBV14; CDR3 DNA: TGTGCCAGCAGCCAAGTAGGGGACAGGGGTTTTGATGGCTACACCTTC; CDR3 protein: CASSQVGDRGFDGYTF
clone size: .; J gene: TRBJ1-2; D gene: TRBD1; V gene: TRBV28; CDR3 DNA: TGTGCCAGCAGGCGTCGGGACAGGGGTCTGTATGGCTACACCTTC; CDR3 protein: CASRRRDRGLYGYTF
clone size: few; J gene: TRBJ1-1; D gene: .; V gene: TRBV7-9; CDR3 DNA: TGTGCCAGCAGCCCAGGGAGGGTCACTGAAGCTTTCTTT; CDR3 protein: CASSPGRVTEAFF
clone size: .; J gene: TRBJ2-3; D gene: .; V gene: TRBV3-1/TRBV3-2; CDR3 DNA: TGTGCCAGCAGCCAGTCAGGCACAGATACGCAGTATTTT; CDR3 protein: CASSQSGTDTQYF
clone size: .; J gene: TRBJ2-3; D gene: TRBD2; V gene: TRBV11-2; CDR3 DNA: TGTGCCAGCAGCTTAGATTCCAGCGGGACTAGCACAGATACGCAGTATTTT; CDR3 protein: CASSLDSSGTSTDTQYF
clone size: .; J gene: TRBJ2-1; D gene: TRBD2; V gene: TRBV30; CDR3 DNA: TGTGCCTGGAGCCAGCGGGAGAGGAATGAGCAGTTCTTC; CDR3 protein: CAWSQRERNEQFF
clone size: .; J gene: TRBJ1-2; D gene: .; V gene: TRBV12-3/TRBV12-4; CDR3 DNA: TGTGCCAGCGCTCAGGGCGGTAACTATGGCTACACCTTC; CDR3 protein: CASAQGGNYGYTF
clone size: .; J gene: TRBJ2-7; D gene: TRBD1; V gene: TRBV4-1; CDR3 DNA: TGCGCCAGCAGCCAAGTTGGGACAGGGACCTACGAGCAGTACTTC; CDR3 protein: CASSQVGTGTYEQYF
clone size: .; J gene: TRBJ1-2; D gene: .; V gene: TRBV10-3; CDR3 DNA: TGTGCCATCAGTGAGTCGAACAGAGTCAGCTATGGCTACACCTTC; CDR3 protein: CAISESNRVSYGYTF
clone size: .; J gene: TRBJ1-1; D gene: .; V gene: TRBV10-3; CDR3 DNA: TGTGCCATCAGGTCCCCCACAGGGAACACTGAAGCTTTCTTT; CDR3 protein: CAIRSPTGNTEAFF
clone size: .; J gene: TRBJ1-6; D gene: TRBD1; V gene: TRBV5-1; CDR3 DNA: TGCGCCAGCAGCTTGGCATCGACAGGGTATAATTCACCCCTCCACTTT; CDR3 protein: CASSLASTGYNSPLHF
clone size: .; J gene: TRBJ1-2; D gene: TRBD1; V gene: TRBV10-3; CDR3 DNA: TGTGCCATCAGTGAGGAGGGGGCCAGCTATGGCTACACCTTC; CDR3 protein: CAISEEGASYGYTF
clone size: .; J gene: TRBJ2-4; D gene: TRBD1; V gene: TRBV15; CDR3 DNA: TGTGCCACCAGCAGAGATCAGGGACAGATAAACATTCAGTACTTC; CDR3 protein: CATSRDQGQINIQYF
clone size: few; J gene: TRBJ1-5; D gene: .; V gene: TRBV6-5; CDR3 DNA: TGTGCCAGCAGGCCGGGGAGCACGGGACAGCCCCAGCATTTT; CDR3 protein: CASRPGSTGQPQHF
clone size: .; J gene: TRBJ1-3; D gene: .; V gene: TRBV14; CDR3 DNA: TGTGCCAGCAGCCTAAACTCTGGAAACACCATATATTTT; CDR3 protein: CASSLNSGNTIYF
clone size: few; J gene: TRBJ2-7; D gene: .; V gene: TRBV20-1; CDR3 DNA: TGCAGTGCGAAACTAAGAGGCGAGCAGTACTTC; CDR3 protein: CSAKLRGEQYF
clone size: .; J gene: TRBJ2-3; D gene: TRBD2; V gene: TRBV5-4; CDR3 DNA: TGTGCCAGCAGCCTACCGGGAGCGGGAACAGATACGCAGTATTTT; CDR3 protein: CASSLPGAGTDTQYF